This TCR beta chain was observed in a study of blood T cell repertoires in COVID-19 (dated by TCRdb to between 2020 and 2021). Describing the broader study: Collaborator samples came from the United States, Italy and Spain and covered acute and convalescent phases of COVID-19. The material from the prospective study consisted of cDNA or gDNA derived from T cells, B-cell-depleted T cells, or PBMCs. Deeply sampled blood TCRbeta repertoires from subjects exposed to, actively infected with, or recovered from COVID-19 were included in the dataset. A freely available public database, intended as a resource for researchers studying the immune response to SARS-CoV-2, is where the repertoires were released. Samples were obtained from the ongoing ImmuneRACE study (first 160 participants) and from about 1,300 subjects provided by 6 global collaborators. A de-identified subject ID, COVID-19 status, age in years and sex were almost always included in the sample metadata. HLA class I and class II types, where available, came from metadata supplied by the sample provider rather than from assay-based typing. Summary of the overall study and its limitations: Clinical and demographic metadata were provided uncurated, with the amount varying by source and participant.

This clone has more than one count but fewer than ten. Its antigen specificity is not known. No clone much larger than this one lies a single base away; base qualities are absent. Each collaborating institution followed its own protocols to collect whole blood in K2EDTA tubes. For TCRbeta analysis, collaborator samples were shipped as frozen whole blood, as isolated PBMCs, or as DNA extracted from either sample type. The immunoSEQ Assay, a bias-controlled multiplex PCR, was used to amplify TCRbeta CDR3 regions from genomic DNA. Per the original workflow: The number of nucleated cells in each sample was estimated by amplification of reference gene primers within the assay. To quantify the absolute abundance of each unique TCRbeta CDR3 rearrangement, sequence reads were collapsed and filtered. For each sample, productive Simpson clonality was calculated as the square root of Simpson's diversity index over productive rearrangements. Entries here come from immuneACCESS through TCRdb and include only in-frame sequences with V and J called. Some clones fail to appear in such tables; in the studies checked, an unresolved V gene covers under half of the shortfall, and the cause of the remainder is unknown. The V and J calls and clone size are taken from that table; D and trimming were inferred from the DNA. In this sample the table shows more than 35,000 clones, 75% to 85% of which occur a single time. 9.9% of the sample comes from the top ten.

The CDR1 and CDR2 encoded by the germline V gene are SGHNT and YENEEA. The CDR3 covers 16 residues, taking in both the cysteine and the phenylalanine. CDR3 DNA only is kept here, 48 bases in frame from base 1. Germline trimming: 1 base from V, 1 base from J; junction bases outside gene matches: 6. Rearrangement joined TRBV11-3 to TRBJ2-5, with 7 central nucleotides matching TRBD2. Material: peripheral blood. This sequence originates from a human donor in a cohort sampled during active COVID-19. This receptor carries the CDR3 CASSLGERGSQETQYF. In nucleotides, the sequence is TGTGCCAGCAGCTTAGGGGAGCGGGGTTCCCAAGAGACCCAGTACTTC.